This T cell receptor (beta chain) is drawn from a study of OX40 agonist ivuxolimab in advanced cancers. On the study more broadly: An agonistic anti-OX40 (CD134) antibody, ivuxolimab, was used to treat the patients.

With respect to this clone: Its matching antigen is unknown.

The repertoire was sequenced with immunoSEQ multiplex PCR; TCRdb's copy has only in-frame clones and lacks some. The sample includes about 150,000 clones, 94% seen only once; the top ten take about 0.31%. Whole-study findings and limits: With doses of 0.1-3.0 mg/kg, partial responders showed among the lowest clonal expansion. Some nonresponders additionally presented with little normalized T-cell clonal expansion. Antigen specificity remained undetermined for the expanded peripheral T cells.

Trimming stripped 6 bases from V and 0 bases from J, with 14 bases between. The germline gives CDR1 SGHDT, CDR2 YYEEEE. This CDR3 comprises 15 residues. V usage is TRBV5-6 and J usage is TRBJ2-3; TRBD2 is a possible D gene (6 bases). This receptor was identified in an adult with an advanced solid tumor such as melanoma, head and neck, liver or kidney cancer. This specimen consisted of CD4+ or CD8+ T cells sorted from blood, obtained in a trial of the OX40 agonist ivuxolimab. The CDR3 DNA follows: TGTGCCAGCACCCGGGGACTTTGGAGCACAGATACGCAGTATTTT. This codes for CASTRGLWSTDTQYF.